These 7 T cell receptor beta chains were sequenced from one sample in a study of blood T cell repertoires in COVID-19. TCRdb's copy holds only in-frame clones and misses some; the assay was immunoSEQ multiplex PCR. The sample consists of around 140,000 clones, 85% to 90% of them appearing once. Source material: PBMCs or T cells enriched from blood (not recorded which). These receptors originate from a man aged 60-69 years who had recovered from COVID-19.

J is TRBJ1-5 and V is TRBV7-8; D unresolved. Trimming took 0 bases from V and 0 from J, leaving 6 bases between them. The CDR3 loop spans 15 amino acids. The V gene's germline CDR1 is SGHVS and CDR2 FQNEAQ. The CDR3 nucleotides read TGTGCCAGCAGCTTAGCACGGGTTAGCAATCAGCCCCAGCATTTT. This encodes CASSLARVSNQPQHF. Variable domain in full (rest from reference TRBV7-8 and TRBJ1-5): GAGVSQSPRYKVAKRGQDVALRCDPISGHVSLFWYQQALGQGPEFLTYFQNEAQLDKSGLPSDRFFAERPEGSVSTLKIQRTQQEDSAVYLCASSLARVSNQPQHFGDGTRLSIL.

CDR3 coding DNA: TGTGCCAGCAGCCCACTAGCGGGAGGGCCTGGTGAGCAGTACTTC. It codes for CASSPLAGGPGEQYF. The chain links TRBV6-4 to TRBJ2-7, with 13 nucleotides matching TRBD2. The CDR3 has 15 residues. V was clipped by 6 bases and J by 7 bases; unmatched bases: 9. Germline CDR1 is MRHNA and CDR2 is SNTAGT.

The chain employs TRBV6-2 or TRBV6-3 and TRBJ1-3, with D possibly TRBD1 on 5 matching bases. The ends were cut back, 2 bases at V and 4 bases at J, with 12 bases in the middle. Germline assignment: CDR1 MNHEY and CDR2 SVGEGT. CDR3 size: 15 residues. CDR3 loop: CASSYGGAFGNTIYF. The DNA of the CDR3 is TGTGCCAGCAGTTACGGCGGGGCCTTCGGAAACACCATATATTTT.

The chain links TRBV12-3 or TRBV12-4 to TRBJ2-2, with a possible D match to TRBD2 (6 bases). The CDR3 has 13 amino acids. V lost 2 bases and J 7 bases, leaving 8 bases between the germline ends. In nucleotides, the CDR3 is TGTGCCAGCAGTTTAATGGGGGGCGGGGAGCTGTTTTTT. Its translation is CASSLMGGGELFF.

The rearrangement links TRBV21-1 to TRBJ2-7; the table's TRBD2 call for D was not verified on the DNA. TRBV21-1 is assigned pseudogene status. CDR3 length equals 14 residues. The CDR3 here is CAPRVGRLAYEQYF. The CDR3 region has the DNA TGTGCCCCCCGAGTGGGGCGACTAGCCTACGAGCAGTACTTC.

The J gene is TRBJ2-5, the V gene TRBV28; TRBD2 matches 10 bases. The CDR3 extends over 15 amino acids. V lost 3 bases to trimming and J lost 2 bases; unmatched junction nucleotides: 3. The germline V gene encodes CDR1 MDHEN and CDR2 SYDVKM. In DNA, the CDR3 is TGTGCCAGCAGTTTGGGAGCGGGGGGGCAAGAGACCCAGTACTTC. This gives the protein CASSLGAGGQETQYF.

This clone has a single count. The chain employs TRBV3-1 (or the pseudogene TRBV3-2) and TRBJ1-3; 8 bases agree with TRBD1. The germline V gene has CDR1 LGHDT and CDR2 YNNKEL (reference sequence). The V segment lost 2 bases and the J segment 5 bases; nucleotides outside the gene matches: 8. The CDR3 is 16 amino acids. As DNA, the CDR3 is TGTGCCAGCAGCCAACCTCCGACAGGGGTGAGAAACACCATATATTTT. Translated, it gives CASSQPPTGVRNTIYF.